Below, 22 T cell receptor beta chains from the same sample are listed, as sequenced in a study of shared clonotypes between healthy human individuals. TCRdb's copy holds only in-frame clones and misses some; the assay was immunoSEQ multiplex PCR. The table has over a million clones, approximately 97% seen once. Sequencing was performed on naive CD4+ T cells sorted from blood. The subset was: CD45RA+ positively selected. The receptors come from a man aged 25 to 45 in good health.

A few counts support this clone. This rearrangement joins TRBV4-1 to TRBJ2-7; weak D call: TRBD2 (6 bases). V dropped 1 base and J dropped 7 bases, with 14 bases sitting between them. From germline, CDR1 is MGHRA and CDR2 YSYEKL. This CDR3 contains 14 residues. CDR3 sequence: CASSQGGTLGEQYF. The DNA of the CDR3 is TGCGCCAGCAGCCAAGGCGGGACCTTGGGTGAGCAGTACTTC.

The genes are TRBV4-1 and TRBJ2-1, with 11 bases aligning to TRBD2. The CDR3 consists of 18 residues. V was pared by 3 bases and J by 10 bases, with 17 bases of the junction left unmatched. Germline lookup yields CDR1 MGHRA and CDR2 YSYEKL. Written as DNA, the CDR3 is TGCGCCAGCAGCCAGGTTGCCGGGACTAGCGGCAGTGCAAGAGAGCAGTTCTTC. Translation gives CASSQVAGTSGSAREQFF.

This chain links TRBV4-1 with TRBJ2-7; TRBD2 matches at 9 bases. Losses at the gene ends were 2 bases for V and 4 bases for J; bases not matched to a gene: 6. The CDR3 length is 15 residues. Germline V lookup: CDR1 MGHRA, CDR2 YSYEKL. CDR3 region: CASSQPIAGVYEQYF. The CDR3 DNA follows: TGCGCCAGCAGCCAACCTATAGCGGGAGTGTACGAGCAGTACTTC.

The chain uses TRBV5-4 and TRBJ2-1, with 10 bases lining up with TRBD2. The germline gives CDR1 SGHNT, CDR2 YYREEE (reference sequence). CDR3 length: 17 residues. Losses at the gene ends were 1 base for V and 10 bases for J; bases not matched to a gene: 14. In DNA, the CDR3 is TGTGCCAGCAGCTTGACTATCGGACTAGCGGTACGCGGAGAGCAGTTCTTC. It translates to CASSLTIGLAVRGEQFF. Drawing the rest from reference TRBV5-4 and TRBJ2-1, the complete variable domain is ETGVTQSPTHLIKTRGQQVTLRCSSQSGHNTVSWYQQALGQGPQFIFQYYREEENGRGNFPPRFSGLQFPNYSSELNVNALELDDSALYLCASSLTIGLAVRGEQFFGPGTRLTVL.

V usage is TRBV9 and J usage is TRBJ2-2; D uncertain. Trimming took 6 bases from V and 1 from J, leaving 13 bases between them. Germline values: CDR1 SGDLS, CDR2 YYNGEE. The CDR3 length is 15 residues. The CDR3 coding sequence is TGTGCCAGCATGCCCTATTACAAGAACACCGGGGAGCTGTTTTTT. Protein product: CASMPYYKNTGELFF.

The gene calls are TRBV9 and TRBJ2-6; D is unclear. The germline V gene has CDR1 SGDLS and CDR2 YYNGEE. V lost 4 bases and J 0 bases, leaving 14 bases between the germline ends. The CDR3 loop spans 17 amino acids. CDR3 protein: CASSRLDAYSGANVLTF. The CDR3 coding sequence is TGTGCCAGCAGCAGATTAGACGCGTACTCTGGGGCCAACGTCCTGACTTTC.

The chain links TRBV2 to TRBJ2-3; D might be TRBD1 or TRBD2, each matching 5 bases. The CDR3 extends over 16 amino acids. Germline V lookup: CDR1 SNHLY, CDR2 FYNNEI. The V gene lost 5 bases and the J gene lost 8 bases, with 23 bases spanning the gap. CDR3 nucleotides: TGTGCCAGCAGTCCCCCCTCCCGGGACGCCGTTTTTACGCAGTATTTT. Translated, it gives CASSPPSRDAVFTQYF.

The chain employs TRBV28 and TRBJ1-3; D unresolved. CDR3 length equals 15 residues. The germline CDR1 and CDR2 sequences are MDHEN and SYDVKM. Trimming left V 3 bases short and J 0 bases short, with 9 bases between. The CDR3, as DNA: TGTGCCAGCAGTTTCGGGGAGATCTCTGGAAACACCATATATTTT. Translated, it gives CASSFGEISGNTIYF.

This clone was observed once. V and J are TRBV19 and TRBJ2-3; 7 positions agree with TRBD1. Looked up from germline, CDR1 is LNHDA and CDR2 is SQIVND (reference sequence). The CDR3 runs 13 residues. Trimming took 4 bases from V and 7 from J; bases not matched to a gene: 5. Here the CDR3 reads CASSTRQGHTQYF. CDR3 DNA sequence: TGTGCCAGTAGTACCAGACAGGGACATACGCAGTATTTT.

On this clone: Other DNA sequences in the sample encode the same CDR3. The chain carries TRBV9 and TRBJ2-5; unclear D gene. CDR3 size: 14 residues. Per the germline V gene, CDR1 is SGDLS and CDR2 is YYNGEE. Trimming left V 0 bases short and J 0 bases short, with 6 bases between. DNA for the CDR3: TGTGCCAGCAGCGTAGTGTGGGACCAAGAGACCCAGTACTTC. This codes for CASSVVWDQETQYF.

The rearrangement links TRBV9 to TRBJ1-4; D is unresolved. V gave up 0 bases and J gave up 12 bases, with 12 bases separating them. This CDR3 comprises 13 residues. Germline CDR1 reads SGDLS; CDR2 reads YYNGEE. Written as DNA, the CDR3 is TGTGCCAGCAGCGTAGATCTGAAGAAAGAACTGTTTTTT. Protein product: CASSVDLKKELFF. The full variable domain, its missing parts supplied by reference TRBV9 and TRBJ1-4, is DSGVTQTPKHLITATGQRVTLRCSPRSGDLSVYWYQQSLDQGLQFLIQYYNGEERAKGNILERFSAQQFPDLHSELNLSSLELGDSALYFCASSVDLKKELFFGSGTQLSVL.

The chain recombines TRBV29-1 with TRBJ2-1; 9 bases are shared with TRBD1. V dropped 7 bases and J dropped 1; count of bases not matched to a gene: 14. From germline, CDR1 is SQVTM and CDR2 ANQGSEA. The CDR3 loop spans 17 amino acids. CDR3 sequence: CSAQRDRVFSSYNEQFF. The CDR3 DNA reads TGCAGCGCCCAAAGGGACAGGGTGTTTAGTTCCTACAATGAGCAGTTCTTC.

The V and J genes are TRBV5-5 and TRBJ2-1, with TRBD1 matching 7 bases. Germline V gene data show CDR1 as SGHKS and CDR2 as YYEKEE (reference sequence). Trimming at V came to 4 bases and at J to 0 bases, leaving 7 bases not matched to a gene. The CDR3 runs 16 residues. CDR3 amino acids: CASSRTGLSSYNEQFF. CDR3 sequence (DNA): TGTGCCAGCAGCAGGACAGGTCTGAGCTCCTACAATGAGCAGTTCTTC. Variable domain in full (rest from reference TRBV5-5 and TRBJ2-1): DAGVTQSPTHLIKTRGQQVTLRCSPISGHKSVSWYQQVLGQGPQFIFQYYEKEERGRGNFPDRFSARQFPNYSSELNVNALLLGDSALYLCASSRTGLSSYNEQFFGPGTRLTVL.

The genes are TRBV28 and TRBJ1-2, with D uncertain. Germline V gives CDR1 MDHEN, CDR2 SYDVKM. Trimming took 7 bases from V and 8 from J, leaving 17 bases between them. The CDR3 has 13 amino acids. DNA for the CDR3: TGTGCCAGCAACCTACAGAGCTCTACGGGCTACACCTTC. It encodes CASNLQSSTGYTF.

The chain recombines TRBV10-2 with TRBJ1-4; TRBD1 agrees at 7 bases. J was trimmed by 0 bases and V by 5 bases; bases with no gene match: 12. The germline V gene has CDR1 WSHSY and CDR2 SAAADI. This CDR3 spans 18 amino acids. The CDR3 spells CASSRDSPSFATNEKLFF. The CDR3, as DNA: TGCGCCAGCAGTAGGGACAGCCCTAGCTTTGCAACTAATGAAAAACTGTTTTTT.

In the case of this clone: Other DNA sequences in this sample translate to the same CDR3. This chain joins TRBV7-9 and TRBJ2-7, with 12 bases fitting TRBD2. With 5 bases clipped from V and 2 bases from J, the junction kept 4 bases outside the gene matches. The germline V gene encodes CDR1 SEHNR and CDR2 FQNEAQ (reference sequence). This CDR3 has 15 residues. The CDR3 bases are TGTGCCAGCAGCCCTCGGACTAGCGGGACCTACGAGCAGTACTTC. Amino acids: CASSPRTSGTYEQYF.

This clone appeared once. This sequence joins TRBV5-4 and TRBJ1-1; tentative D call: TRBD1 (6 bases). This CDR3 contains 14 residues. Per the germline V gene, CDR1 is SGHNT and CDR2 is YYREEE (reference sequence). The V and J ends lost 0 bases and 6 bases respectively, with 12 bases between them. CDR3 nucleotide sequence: TGTGCCAGCAGCTTGGGGGGGCTGAGCGCTGAAGCTTTCTTT. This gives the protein CASSLGGLSAEAFF.

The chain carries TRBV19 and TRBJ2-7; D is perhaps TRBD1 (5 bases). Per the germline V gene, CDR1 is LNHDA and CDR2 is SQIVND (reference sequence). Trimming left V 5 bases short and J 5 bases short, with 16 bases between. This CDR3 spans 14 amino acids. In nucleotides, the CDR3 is TGTGCCAGTAGTCTTGTGGACAAGAGTGACGAGCAGTACTTC. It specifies CASSLVDKSDEQYF.

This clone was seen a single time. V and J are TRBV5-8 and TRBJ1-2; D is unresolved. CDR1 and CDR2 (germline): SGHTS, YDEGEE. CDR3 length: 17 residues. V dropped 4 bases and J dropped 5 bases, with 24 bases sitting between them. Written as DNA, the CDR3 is TGTGCCAGCAGCCTTCCCTCCCTTTTCGGGGTCGCATATGGCTACACCTTC. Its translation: CASSLPSLFGVAYGYTF.

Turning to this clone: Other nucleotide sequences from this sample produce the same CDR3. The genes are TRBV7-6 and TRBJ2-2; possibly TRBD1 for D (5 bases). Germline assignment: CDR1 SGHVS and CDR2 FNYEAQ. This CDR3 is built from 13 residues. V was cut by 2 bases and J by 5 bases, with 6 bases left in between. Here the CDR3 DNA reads TGTGCCAGCAGCTTATCAGGGACCGGGGAGCTGTTTTTT. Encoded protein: CASSLSGTGELFF.

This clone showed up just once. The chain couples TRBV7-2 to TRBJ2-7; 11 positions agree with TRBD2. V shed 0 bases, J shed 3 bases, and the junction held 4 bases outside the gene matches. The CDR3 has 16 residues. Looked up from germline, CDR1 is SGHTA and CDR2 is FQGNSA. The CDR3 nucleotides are TGTGCCAGCAGCTTAGCCACTAGCGGGAGACTCTACGAGCAGTACTTC. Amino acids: CASSLATSGRLYEQYF. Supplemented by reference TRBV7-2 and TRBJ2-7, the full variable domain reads GAGVSQSPSNKVTEKGKDVELRCDPISGHTALYWYRQSLGQGLEFLIYFQGNSAPDKSGLPSDRFSAERTGGSVSTLTIQRTQQEDSAVYLCASSLATSGRLYEQYFGPGTRLTVT.

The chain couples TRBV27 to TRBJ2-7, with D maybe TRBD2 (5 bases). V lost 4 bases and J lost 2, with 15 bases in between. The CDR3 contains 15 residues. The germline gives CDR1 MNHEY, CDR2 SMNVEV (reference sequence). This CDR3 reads CASSSLAGVPYEQYF. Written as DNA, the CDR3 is TGTGCCAGCAGTTCCTTGGCCGGGGTGCCCTACGAGCAGTACTTC.